This T cell receptor beta chain was sequenced during a study of cytomegalovirus exposure and HLA in healthy donors. General study findings and limits: Presence/absence results assume similar sequencing depth per donor, which may not hold. The only immune exposure information that was available was CMV serostatus. Segments of the TCR beta V type were, in most cases, productive about 87% or about 30% of the time in an earlier analysis.

The PCR contained 60 Vbeta and 13 Jbeta primers. The table came from immunoSEQ multiplex PCR; TCRdb's copy has only in-frame clones and leaves some out. The table records about 160,000 clones, 75% to 90% of them present only once. Concerning this clone: Antigen: not known.

The source material was PBMCs. The source of this sequence is a man aged 25-45 years in good health and CMV-seronegative.

CDR3 nucleotides: TGTGCCAGCAGCGTGGGGCCCCGGGGGAATCGGGAGACCCAGTACTTC. Its protein is CASSVGPRGNRETQYF. This chain uses TRBV9 with TRBJ2-5, with D possibly being TRBD2 (6 bases). Germline V gene sequence: CDR1 SGDLS, CDR2 YYNGEE. The CDR3 has 16 amino acids. V was clipped by 2 bases and J by 5 bases, with 19 bases between them.